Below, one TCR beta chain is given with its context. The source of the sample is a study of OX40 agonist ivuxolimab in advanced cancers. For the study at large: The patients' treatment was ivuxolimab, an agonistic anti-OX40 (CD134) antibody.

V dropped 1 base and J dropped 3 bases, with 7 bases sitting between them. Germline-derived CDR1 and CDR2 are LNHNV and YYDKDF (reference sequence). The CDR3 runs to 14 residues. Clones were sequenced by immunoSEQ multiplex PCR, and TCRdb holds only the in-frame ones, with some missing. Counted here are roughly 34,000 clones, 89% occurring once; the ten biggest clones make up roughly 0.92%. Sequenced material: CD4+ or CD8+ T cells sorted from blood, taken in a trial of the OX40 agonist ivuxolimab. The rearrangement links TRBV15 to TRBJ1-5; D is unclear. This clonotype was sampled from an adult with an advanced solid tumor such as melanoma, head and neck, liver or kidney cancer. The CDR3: CATSRADTNQPQHF. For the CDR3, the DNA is TGTGCCACCAGCAGAGCTGACACCAATCAGCCCCAGCATTTT.